This TCR beta chain was documented in a study of molecular identifiers for immune sequencing clone quantification. Construction of naive CD8 libraries employed roughly 19,000 to 1,100,000 sorted cells together with 10%, 30% or 50% RNA. Naive CD8 T cells, phenotype CD8+CD4-CCR7+CD45RA+, were sorted. As to this clonotype: Its antigen remains unknown.

The germline V gene encodes CDR1 SEHNR and CDR2 FQNEAQ (reference sequence). The CDR3 spans 17 residues. V dropped 5 bases and J dropped 1; count of bases not matched to a gene: 8. A single record per CDR3 protein comes from TCRdb applying MiXCR to the PCR reads. The table shows 88,000 or so distinct CDR3 sequences, with around 23% occurring only once. Study observations and caveats: Over 98% of effector molecules, yet under 1% of naive-cell molecules, were held by clones above 20 RNA copies.

The TCR sequence derives from a human donor in good health. Some libraries in this study had Jurkat cell RNA spiked in. The J gene is TRBJ1-6, the V gene TRBV7-9, with 7 nucleotides matching TRBD1. Material: naive CD8+ T cells from blood, with Jurkat cell RNA spiked in. Subset meaning: FACS-sorted CD8+CD4-CCR7+CD45RA+ naive T cells. In DNA, the CDR3 is TGTGCCAGCAGCCCACCCCAGGGGGAGTCCTATAATTCACCCCTCCACTTT. Translated: CASSPPQGESYNSPLHF.